This TCR beta chain emerged from a study of T cell changes during pregnancy in multiple sclerosis. Germline lookup yields CDR1 SEHNR and CDR2 FQNEAQ (reference sequence). The CDR3 runs to 15 residues. V dropped 0 bases and J dropped 0 bases, with 6 bases sitting between them. Using immunoSEQ multiplex PCR, the repertoire was profiled, and TCRdb retains in-frame clones only, with some absent. The sample has under 35,000 clones, about 90% seen once. This clonotype was obtained from a female donor in good health, enrolled as a control in a pregnancy study. This chain connects TRBV7-9 to TRBJ1-3; D not certain. The sequencing here drew on CD4+ T cells from peripheral blood mononuclear cells, taken in the third trimester of pregnancy. The CDR3 DNA follows: TGTGCCAGCAGCTTAGCAGGGAGCTCTGGAAACACCATATATTTT. It is translated as CASSLAGSSGNTIYF.